The clone carrying this T cell receptor (beta chain) showed up many times. As yet, its antigen is unknown. Making TCR cDNA involved 5'RACE template switching, which added UMIs and a universal primer site. TCRdb passed the 5' RACE reads through MiXCR, listing each CDR3 protein once. The table has tens of thousands of distinct CDR3 sequences, roughly 6.9% seen once. The entry originates in a study of T cells after yellow fever vaccination. For the study at large: In the case of low-cell-number fractions, SMART-Seq v4 Ultra Low Input was used for preparation.

Study-wide findings and caveats: The appearance of a small share of clonotypes in both CD4 and CD8 compartments was observed. The secondary response was weaker but peaked faster, day 5 versus 15.

Germline CDR1 is SQVTM and CDR2 is ANQGSEA. The CDR3 is made up of 14 amino acids. V lost 8 bases and J lost 3; bases outside the gene matches: 10. Sample: CD8+ T cells sorted from PBMCs, taken 5 days after the first yellow fever vaccination. The clonotype comes from a man aged 18 to 29 who received the YFV17D yellow fever vaccine. The chain links TRBV29-1 to TRBJ2-3, with 8 bases that match TRBD2. The CDR3 is CSLSERGTTDTQYF. DNA of the CDR3: TGCAGCCTCTCAGAGCGGGGGACTACAGATACGCAGTATTTT.